This T cell receptor beta chain is drawn from a study of blood T cell repertoires in COVID-19. The germline V and J ends were trimmed by 6 bases and 3 bases, with 14 bases remaining between them. The CDR3 totals 14 residues. Germline CDR1 and CDR2: SGHNT and YYREEE (reference sequence). Clones were read by immunoSEQ multiplex PCR, and TCRdb kept only the in-frame ones, dropping some. The data contain approximately 400,000 clones, approximately 90% of them singletons. The receptor was isolated from a woman in her thirties or forties who had been exposed to COVID-19. The sequencing input was PBMCs or T cells enriched from blood (not recorded which). The chain couples TRBV5-4 to TRBJ2-3; TRBD2 might be the D (6 bases). CDR3 sequence: CASTSGELTDTQYF. CDR3 nucleotides: TGTGCCAGCACCTCGGGGGAACTAACAGATACGCAGTATTTT.